This passage covers 7 T cell receptor beta chains from one sample sequenced in a study of Graves' ophthalmopathy and Graves' hyperthyroidism. The authors amplified TCR beta CDR3 regions, and they did so from RNA transcripts for repertoire sequencing. The workflow started with a first-round RT-PCR run with HTBI primers and then moved on to a second-round multiplex PCR. TCRdb re-called the multiplex PCR reads through MiXCR, storing one row per CDR3 protein. The profile covers approximately 330,000 distinct CDR3 sequences, with about a sixth appearing a single time and approximately 13% taken by the ten largest. Sequenced material: peripheral blood. The receptors stem from an adult man with Graves' ophthalmopathy.

The CDR3 sequence: CASSPDRFRLYGYTF. The CDR3 DNA sequence: TGTGCCAGCTCCCCCGACAGGTTTCGCCTCTATGGCTACACCTTC. The chain recombines TRBV11-2 with TRBJ1-2; possible D gene TRBD1, 6 bases. CDR1 and CDR2 (germline): SGHAT, FQNNGV. The length of the CDR3 is 15 residues. The V gene lost 8 bases and the J gene lost 4 bases, with 20 bases spanning the gap.

This chain connects TRBV6-2 or TRBV6-3 to TRBJ2-5; unclear D gene. Trimming took 0 bases from V and 0 from J, leaving 2 bases between them. Per the germline V gene, CDR1 is MNHEY and CDR2 is SVGEGT. CDR3 size: 13 residues. The CDR3 nucleotides read TGTGCCAGCAGTTACTCGTACCAAGAGACCCAGTACTTC. The encoded protein is CASSYSYQETQYF.

This clonotype was seen more than once but under ten times. J is TRBJ2-5 and V is TRBV6-5; D is unresolved. The CDR3 totals 16 residues. Germline lookup yields CDR1 MNHEY and CDR2 SVGAGI. V dropped 5 bases and J dropped 5 bases, with 21 bases sitting between them. The chain's CDR3 is CASSTLGSSAMETQYF. Written as DNA, the CDR3 is TGTGCCAGCAGTACCCTAGGGTCCTCCGCAATGGAGACCCAGTACTTC.

This clonotype was counted many times. The chain has TRBV30 and TRBJ1-1; D is undetermined. V was shortened by 5 bases and J by 0 bases, with 13 bases between the two germline ends. CDR1 and CDR2 from the germline V gene are GTSNPN and SVGIG (reference sequence). The CDR3 consists of 14 residues. CDR3 sequence: CAWGGPWVNTEAFF. The CDR3 DNA reads TGTGCCTGGGGCGGGCCATGGGTGAACACTGAAGCTTTCTTT.

The sample holds many counts of this clonotype. The chain combines TRBV6-1 with TRBJ1-1; D possibly corresponds to TRBD1 (5 bases). This CDR3 has 14 residues. The V gene's germline CDR1 is MNHNS and CDR2 SASEGT. Deletions cut 3 bases from V and 1 base from J, with 9 bases between. The CDR3 nucleotides are TGTGCCAGCAGTGAGAGTGGGGGGAACACTGAAGCTTTCTTT. Translating gives CASSESGGNTEAFF.

This clonotype was seen ten or more times. The J gene is TRBJ2-5, the V gene TRBV6-1; D tentatively reads TRBD1 or TRBD2 (5 bases each). V was trimmed by 2 bases and J by 6 bases, leaving 25 bases between them. CDR1 is MNHNS and CDR2 is SASEGT in the germline V gene. There are 18 residues in the CDR3. The CDR3 DNA reads TGTGCCAGCAGTGAAATGCCCCTGGGGACGGGGCTCACGAAGACCCAGTACTTC. It is translated as CASSEMPLGTGLTKTQYF.

This clonotype was counted at least ten times. The chain employs TRBV28 and TRBJ2-5; 8 bases agree with TRBD2. The length of the CDR3 is 14 residues. Trimming at V came to 11 bases and at J to 2 bases, leaving 10 bases not matched to a gene. In germline, CDR1 is MDHEN, CDR2 SYDVKM. The CDR3 loop is CAASPGGGQETQYF. The CDR3 DNA is TGTGCCGCTTCTCCGGGGGGGGGGCAAGAGACCCAGTACTTC.